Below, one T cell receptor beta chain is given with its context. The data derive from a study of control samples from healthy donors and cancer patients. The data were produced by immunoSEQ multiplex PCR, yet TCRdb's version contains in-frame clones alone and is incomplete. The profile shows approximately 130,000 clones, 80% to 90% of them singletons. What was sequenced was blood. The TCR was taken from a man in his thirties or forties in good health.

The CDR3 bases are TGCGCCAGCAGCCAGGGATCCGGGGCCAACGTCCTGACTTTC. Translation gives CASSQGSGANVLTF. The gene calls are TRBV5-1 and TRBJ2-6, with D maybe TRBD1 (5 bases). This CDR3 contains 14 residues. V lost 4 bases, J lost 4 bases, and 9 bases lay in between. Germline V gives CDR1 SGHRS, CDR2 YFSETQ.